This T cell receptor (beta chain) was identified during a study of blood T cell repertoires in COVID-19. Whole-study context: PBMCs, B-cell-depleted T cells, or T cells provided the cDNA or gDNA that made up the material.

Germline V gene sequence: CDR1 SGHRS, CDR2 YFSETQ. The CDR3 runs 17 residues. V lost 4 bases and J lost 6, with 22 bases in between. TCRdb's table, derived via immunoSEQ multiplex PCR, lists solely in-frame clones and lacks some. The sample records roughly 80,000 clones, around 90% being singletons. The rearrangement joins TRBV5-1 to TRBJ2-2, with TRBD1 as a possible D gene (6 bases). Specimen: peripheral blood. The TCR was taken from a human donor in a cohort sampled during active COVID-19. The CDR3 is CASSPPRAGDDSGELFF. The CDR3 DNA reads TGCGCCAGCAGCCCGCCACGGGCAGGGGATGATTCCGGGGAGCTGTTTTTT.